Below, one T cell receptor (beta chain) is given with its context. An end of the junction differs from the germline gene, which may be a read error. Each CDR3 protein gets one entry after TCRdb re-called the PCR reads with MiXCR. The table lists about 15,000 distinct CDR3 sequences, around 50% of them singletons. The source of the sample is a study of tumor-infiltrating lymphocytes in oesophageal squamous cell carcinoma. The CDR3 extends over 13 amino acids. Per the germline V gene, CDR1 is SGHTA and CDR2 is FQGTGA. Material: esophageal tumor tissue. The source is a female donor with esophageal squamous cell carcinoma. This chain uses TRBV7-3 with TRBJ2-7; 9 bases line up with TRBD2. CDR3 nucleotides: TGTGCCAGCAGCTTAGGGCGGGAGGGAAAGCAATACTTC. It translates to CASSLGREGKQYF.